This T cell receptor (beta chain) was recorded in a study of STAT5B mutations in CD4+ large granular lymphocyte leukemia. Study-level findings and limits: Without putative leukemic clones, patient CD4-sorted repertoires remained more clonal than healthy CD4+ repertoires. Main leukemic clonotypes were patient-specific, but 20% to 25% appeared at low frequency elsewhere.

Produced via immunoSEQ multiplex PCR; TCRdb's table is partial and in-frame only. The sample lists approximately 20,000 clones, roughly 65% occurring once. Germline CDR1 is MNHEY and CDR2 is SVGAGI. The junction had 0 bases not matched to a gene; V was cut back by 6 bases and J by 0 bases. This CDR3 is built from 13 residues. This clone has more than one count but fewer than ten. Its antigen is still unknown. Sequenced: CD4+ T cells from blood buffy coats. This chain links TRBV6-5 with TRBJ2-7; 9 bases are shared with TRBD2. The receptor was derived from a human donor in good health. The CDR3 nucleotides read TGTGCCAGCAGGCGGGAGGGCTCCTACGAGCAGTACTTC. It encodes CASRREGSYEQYF.